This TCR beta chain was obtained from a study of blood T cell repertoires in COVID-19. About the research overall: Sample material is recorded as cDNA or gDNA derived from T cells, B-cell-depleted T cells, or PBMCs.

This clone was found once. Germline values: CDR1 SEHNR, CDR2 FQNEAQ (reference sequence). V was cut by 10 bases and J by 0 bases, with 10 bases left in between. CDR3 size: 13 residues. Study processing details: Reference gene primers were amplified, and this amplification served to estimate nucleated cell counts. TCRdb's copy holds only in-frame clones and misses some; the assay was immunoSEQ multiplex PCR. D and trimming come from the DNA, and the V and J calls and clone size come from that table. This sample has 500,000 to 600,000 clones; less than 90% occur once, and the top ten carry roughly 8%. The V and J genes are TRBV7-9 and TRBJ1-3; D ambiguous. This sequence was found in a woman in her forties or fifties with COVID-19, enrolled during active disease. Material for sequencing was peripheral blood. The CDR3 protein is CAIQNSSGNTIYF. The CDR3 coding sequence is TGTGCCATTCAGAACAGCTCTGGAAACACCATATATTTT.